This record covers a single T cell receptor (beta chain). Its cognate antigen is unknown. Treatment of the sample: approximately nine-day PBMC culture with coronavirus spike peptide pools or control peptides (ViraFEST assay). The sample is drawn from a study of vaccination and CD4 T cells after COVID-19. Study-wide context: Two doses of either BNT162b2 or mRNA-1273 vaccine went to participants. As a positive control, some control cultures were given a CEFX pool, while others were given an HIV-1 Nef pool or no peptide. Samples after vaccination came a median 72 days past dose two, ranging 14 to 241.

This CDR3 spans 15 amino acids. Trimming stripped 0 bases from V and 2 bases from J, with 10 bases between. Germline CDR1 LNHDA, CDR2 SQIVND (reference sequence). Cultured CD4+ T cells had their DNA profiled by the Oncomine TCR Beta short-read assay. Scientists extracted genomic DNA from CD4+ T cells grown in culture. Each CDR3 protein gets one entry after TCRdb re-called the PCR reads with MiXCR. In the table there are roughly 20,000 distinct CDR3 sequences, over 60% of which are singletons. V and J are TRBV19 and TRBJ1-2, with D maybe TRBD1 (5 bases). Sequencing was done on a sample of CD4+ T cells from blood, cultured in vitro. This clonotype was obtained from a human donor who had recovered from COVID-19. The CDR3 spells CASSIDFGGNYGYTF. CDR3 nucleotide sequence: TGTGCCAGTAGTATAGATTTCGGGGGGAACTATGGCTACACCTTC.